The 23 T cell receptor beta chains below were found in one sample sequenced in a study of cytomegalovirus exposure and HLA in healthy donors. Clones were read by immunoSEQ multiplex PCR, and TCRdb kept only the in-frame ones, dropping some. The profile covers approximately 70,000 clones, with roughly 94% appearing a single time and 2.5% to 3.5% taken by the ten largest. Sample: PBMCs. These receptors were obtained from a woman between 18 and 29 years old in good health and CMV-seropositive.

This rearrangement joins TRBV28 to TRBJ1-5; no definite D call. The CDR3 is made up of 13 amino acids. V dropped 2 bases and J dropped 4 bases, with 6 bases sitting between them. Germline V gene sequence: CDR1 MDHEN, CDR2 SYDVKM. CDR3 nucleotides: TGTGCCAGCAGTTTACAAGAGAATCAGCCCCAGCATTTT. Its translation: CASSLQENQPQHF.

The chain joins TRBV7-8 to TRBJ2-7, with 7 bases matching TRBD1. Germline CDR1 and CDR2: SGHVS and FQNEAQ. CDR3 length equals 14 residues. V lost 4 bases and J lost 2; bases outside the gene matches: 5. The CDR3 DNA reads TGTGCCAGCAGCTCCGAGGGACAGACCTACGAGCAGTACTTC. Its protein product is CASSSEGQTYEQYF.

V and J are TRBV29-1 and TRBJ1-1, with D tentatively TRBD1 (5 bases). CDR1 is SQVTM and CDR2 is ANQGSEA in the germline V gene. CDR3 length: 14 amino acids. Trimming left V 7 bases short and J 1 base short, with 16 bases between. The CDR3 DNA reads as TGCAGCGCCAGACAGAATAACAAGAACACTGAAGCTTTCTTT. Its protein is CSARQNNKNTEAFF.

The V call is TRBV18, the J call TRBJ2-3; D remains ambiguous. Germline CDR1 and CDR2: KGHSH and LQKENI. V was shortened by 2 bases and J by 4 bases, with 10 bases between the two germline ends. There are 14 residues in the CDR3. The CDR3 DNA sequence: TGTGCCAGCTCACCAGGTCGAGACTCAGATACGCAGTATTTT. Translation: CASSPGRDSDTQYF. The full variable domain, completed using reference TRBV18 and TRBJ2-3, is NAGVMQNPRHLVRRRGQEARLRCSPMKGHSHVYWYRQLPEEGLKFMVYLQKENIIDESGMPKERFSAEFPKEGPSILRIQQVVRGDSAAYFCASSPGRDSDTQYFGPGTRLTVL.

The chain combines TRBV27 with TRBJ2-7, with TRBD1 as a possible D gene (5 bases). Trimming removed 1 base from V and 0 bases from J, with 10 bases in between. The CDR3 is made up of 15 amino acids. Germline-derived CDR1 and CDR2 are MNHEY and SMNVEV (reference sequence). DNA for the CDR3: TGTGCCAGCAGTTTATTAGGGGCATCCTCCTACGAGCAGTACTTC. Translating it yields CASSLLGASSYEQYF.

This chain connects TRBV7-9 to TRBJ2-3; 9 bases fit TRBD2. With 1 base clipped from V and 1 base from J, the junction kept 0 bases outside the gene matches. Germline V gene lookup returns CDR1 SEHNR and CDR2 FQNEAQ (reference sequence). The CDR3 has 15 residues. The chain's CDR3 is CASSLGTSGTDTQYF. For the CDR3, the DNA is TGTGCCAGCAGCTTAGGGACTAGCGGCACAGATACGCAGTATTTT.

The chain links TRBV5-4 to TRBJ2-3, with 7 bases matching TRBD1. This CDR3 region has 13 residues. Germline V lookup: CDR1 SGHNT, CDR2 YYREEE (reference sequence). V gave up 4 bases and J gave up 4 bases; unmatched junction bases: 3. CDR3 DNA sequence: TGTGCCAGCAGCAGGACAGGCCCAGATACGCAGTATTTT. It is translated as CASSRTGPDTQYF. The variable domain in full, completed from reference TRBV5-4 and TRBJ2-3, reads ETGVTQSPTHLIKTRGQQVTLRCSSQSGHNTVSWYQQALGQGPQFIFQYYREEENGRGNFPPRFSGLQFPNYSSELNVNALELDDSALYLCASSRTGPDTQYFGPGTRLTVL.

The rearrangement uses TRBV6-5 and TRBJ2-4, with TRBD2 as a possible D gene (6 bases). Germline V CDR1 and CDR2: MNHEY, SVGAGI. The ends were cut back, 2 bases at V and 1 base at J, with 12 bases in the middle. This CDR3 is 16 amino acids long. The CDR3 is CASSYGIRGAKNIQYF. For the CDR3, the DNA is TGTGCCAGCAGTTACGGTATTCGGGGGGCCAAAAACATTCAGTACTTC.

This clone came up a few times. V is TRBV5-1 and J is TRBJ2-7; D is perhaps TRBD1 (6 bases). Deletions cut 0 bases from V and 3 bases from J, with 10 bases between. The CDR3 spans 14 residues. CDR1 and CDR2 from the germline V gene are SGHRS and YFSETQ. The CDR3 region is CASSLAQGNYEQYF. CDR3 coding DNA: TGCGCCAGCAGCTTGGCACAGGGTAACTACGAGCAGTACTTC.

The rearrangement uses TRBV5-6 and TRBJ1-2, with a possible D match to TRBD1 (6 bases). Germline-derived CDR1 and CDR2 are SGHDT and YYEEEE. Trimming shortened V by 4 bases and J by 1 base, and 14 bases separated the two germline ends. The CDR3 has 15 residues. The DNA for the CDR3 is TGTGCCAGCAGCCAACAGGGTTTGCGTAACTATGGCTACACCTTC. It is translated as CASSQQGLRNYGYTF.

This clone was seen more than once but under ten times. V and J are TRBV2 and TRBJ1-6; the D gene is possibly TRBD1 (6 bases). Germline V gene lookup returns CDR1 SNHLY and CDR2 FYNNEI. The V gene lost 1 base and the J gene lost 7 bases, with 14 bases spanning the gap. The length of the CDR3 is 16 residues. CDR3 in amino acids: CASSEVGGRGNSPLHF. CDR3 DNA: TGTGCCAGCAGTGAAGTCGGGGGGCGTGGGAATTCACCCCTCCACTTT.

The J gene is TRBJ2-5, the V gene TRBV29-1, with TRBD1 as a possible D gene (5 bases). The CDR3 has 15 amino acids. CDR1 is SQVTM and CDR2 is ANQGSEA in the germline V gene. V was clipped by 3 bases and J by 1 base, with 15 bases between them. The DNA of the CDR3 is TGCAGCGTTGACTTGCAGGGTAGGGGCCAAGAGACCCAGTACTTC. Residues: CSVDLQGRGQETQYF.

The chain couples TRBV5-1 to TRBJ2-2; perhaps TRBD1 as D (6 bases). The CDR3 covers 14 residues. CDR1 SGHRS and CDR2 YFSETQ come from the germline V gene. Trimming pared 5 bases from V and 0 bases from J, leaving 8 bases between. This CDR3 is CASRTGPNTGELFF. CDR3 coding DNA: TGCGCCAGCAGGACAGGCCCGAACACCGGGGAGCTGTTTTTT.

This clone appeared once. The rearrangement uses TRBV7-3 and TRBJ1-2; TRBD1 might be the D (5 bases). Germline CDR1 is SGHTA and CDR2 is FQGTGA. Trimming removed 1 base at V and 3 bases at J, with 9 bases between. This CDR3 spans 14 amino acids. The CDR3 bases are TGTGCCAGCAGCTTAAAGGGAGGGGACTATGGCTACACCTTC. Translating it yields CASSLKGGDYGYTF.

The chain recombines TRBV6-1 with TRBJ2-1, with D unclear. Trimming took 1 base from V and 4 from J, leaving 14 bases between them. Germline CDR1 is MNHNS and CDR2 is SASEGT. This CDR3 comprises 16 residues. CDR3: CASSEEAYRAYNEQFF. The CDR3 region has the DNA TGTGCCAGCAGTGAAGAGGCCTACAGAGCATACAATGAGCAGTTCTTC.

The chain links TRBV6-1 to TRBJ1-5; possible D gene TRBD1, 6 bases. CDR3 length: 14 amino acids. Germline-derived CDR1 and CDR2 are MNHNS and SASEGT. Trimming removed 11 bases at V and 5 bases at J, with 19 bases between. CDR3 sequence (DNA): TGTGCCGGAAAAAGAGGGGGTTCCGATCAGCCCCAGCATTTT. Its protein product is CAGKRGGSDQPQHF.

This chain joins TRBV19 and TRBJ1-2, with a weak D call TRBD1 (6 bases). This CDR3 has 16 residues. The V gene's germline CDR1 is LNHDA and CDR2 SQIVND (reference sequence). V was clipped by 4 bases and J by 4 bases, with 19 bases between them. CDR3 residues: CASSKRQAGLPYGYTF. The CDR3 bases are TGTGCCAGTAGTAAAAGACAGGCCGGTTTGCCCTATGGCTACACCTTC.

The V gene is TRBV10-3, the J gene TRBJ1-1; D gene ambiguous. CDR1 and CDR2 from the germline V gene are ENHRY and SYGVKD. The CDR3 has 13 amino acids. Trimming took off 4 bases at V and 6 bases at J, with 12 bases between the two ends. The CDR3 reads CAISVRGLAEAFF. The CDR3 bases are TGTGCCATCAGTGTCCGGGGTTTGGCTGAAGCTTTCTTT.

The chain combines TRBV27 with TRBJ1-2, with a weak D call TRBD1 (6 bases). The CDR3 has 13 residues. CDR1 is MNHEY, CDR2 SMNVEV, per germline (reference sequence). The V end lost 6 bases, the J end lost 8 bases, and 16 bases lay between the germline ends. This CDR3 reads CASRPTGSRGYTF. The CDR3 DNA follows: TGTGCCAGCAGACCGACAGGCTCAAGGGGCTACACCTTC.

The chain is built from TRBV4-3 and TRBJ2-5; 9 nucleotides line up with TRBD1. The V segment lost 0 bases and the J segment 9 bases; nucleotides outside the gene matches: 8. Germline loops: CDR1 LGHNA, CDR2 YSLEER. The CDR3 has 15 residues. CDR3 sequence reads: CASSQDTGQGYSQYF. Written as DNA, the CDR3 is TGCGCCAGCAGCCAAGATACTGGACAGGGGTATTCCCAGTACTTC.

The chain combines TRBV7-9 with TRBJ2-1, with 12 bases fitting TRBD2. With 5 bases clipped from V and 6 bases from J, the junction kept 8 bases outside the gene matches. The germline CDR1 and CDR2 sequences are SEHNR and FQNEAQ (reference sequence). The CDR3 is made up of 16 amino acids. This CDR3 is CASSLRLAGAINEQFF. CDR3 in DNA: TGTGCCAGCAGCCTCAGACTAGCGGGGGCCATCAATGAGCAGTTCTTC.

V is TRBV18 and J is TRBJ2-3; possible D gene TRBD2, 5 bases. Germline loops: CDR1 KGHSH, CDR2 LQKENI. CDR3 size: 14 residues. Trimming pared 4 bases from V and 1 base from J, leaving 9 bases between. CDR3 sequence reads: CASSLGVGTDTQYF. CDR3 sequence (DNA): TGTGCCAGCTCACTCGGGGTGGGCACAGATACGCAGTATTTT. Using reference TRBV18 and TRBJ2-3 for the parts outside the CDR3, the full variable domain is NAGVMQNPRHLVRRRGQEARLRCSPMKGHSHVYWYRQLPEEGLKFMVYLQKENIIDESGMPKERFSAEFPKEGPSILRIQQVVRGDSAAYFCASSLGVGTDTQYFGPGTRLTVL.

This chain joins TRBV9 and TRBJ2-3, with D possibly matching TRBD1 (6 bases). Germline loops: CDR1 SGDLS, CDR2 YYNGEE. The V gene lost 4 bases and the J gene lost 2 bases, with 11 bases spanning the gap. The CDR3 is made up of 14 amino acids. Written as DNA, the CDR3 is TGTGCCAGCAGCTCCAGGGACATCACAGATACGCAGTATTTT. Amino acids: CASSSRDITDTQYF.